What follows describes a single T cell receptor beta chain. The data were taken from a study of OX40 agonist ivuxolimab in advanced cancers. TCRdb's table, derived via immunoSEQ multiplex PCR, lists solely in-frame clones and lacks some. Among 30,000 or so clones listed, over 80% were seen once. Per germline, CDR1 LNHDA and CDR2 SQIVND (reference sequence). V lost 3 bases, J lost 0 bases, and 6 bases lay in between. The CDR3 covers 14 residues. The rearrangement uses TRBV19 and TRBJ2-1; D is possibly TRBD1 or TRBD2 (5 bases each). The sequence came from an adult with an advanced solid tumor such as melanoma, head and neck, liver or kidney cancer. Sequencing used CD4+ or CD8+ T cells sorted from blood, obtained in a trial of the OX40 agonist ivuxolimab. The CDR3 spells CASSIGTSYNEQFF. CDR3 bases: TGTGCCAGTAGTATCGGGACCTCCTACAATGAGCAGTTCTTC. The whole variable domain, remainder taken from reference TRBV19 and TRBJ2-1, is DGGITQSPKYLFRKEGQNVTLSCEQNLNHDAMYWYRQDPGQGLRLIYYSQIVNDFQKGDIAEGYSVSREKKESFPLTVTSAQKNPTAFYLCASSIGTSYNEQFFGPGTRLTVL.